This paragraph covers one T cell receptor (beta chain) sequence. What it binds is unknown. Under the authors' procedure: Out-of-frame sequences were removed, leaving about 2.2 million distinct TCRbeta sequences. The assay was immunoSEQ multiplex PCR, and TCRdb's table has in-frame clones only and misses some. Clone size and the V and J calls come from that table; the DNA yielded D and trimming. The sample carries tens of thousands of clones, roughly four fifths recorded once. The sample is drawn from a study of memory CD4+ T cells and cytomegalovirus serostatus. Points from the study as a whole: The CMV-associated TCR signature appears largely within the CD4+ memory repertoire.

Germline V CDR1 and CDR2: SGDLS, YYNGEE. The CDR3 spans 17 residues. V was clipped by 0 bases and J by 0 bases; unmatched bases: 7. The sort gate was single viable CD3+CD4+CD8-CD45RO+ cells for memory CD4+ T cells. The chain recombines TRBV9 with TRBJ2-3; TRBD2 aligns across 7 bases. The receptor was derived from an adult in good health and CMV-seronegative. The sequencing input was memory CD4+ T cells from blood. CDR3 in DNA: TGTGCCAGCAGCGTAGCTACCCTAGCGGTTAGCACAGATACGCAGTATTTT. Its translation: CASSVATLAVSTDTQYF.